The T cell receptor (beta chain) under discussion was sequenced for a study of cytomegalovirus exposure and HLA in healthy donors. Study-level findings and limits: Reported findings show TCR beta sequences accurately forecast HLA-A and HLA-B alleles in most subjects. In a later analysis, V- and J-gene trimming of beta chains associated with a DCLRE1C missense variant, replicated independently.

PCR amplification relied on 60 Vbeta primers (plus 13 Jbeta primers). Here immunoSEQ multiplex PCR was the method, and the copy in TCRdb shows in-frame clones only, minus some. In the table there are 40,000 to 50,000 clones, 72% of which are singletons. V gave up 4 bases and J gave up 5 bases; unmatched junction bases: 5. Per germline, CDR1 SNHLY and CDR2 FYNNEI. This CDR3 spans 16 amino acids. About this clone: The antigen is unknown.

Specimen: PBMCs. The clonotype originates from a man under 40 in good health and CMV-seronegative. V gene TRBV2 combines with J gene TRBJ2-2, with 12 bases identical to TRBD2. CDR3 in amino acids: CASSGLAGGVTGELFF. As DNA, the CDR3 is TGTGCCAGCAGTGGGCTAGCGGGAGGGGTAACCGGGGAGCTGTTTTTT.